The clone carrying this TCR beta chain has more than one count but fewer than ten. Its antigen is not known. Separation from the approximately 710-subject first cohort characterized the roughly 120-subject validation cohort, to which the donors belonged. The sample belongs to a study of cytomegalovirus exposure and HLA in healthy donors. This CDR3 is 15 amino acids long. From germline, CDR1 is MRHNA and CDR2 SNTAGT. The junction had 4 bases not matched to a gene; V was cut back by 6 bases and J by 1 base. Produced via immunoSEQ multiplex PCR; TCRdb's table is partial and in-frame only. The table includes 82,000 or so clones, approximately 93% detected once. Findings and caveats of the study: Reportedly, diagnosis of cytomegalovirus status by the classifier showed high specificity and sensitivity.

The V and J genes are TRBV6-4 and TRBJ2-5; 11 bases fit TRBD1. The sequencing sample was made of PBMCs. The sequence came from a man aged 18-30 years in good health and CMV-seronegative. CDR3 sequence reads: CASSPGTGGQETQYF. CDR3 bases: TGTGCCAGCAGCCCCGGGACAGGGGGCCAAGAGACCCAGTACTTC.